Listed here are 27 T cell receptor beta chains from one sample, sequenced in a study of post-analysis software for immune sequencing data. Findings of the study overall: When patients were compared with controls, 4 or 5 TRBV segments were more frequent, TRBV5-6, TRBV5-1 and TRBV20-1 among them.

Tagging with unique molecular identifiers was a feature of the TCR beta cDNA libraries. TCRdb fed the PCR reads into MiXCR, producing one record per CDR3 protein. In the table there are hundreds of thousands of distinct CDR3 sequences, about 40% of which are singletons. Their antigens are not known. Sequencing was carried out using blood. The receptors here all came from a girl aged 5-17 years with multiple sclerosis.

As regards this clonotype: At one end, the junction sequence differs from germline, possibly due to a read error. This rearrangement joins TRBV12-3 or TRBV12-4 to TRBJ2-7; the D call may be TRBD1 or TRBD2 (5 bases each). This CDR3 spans 15 amino acids. The CDR3 region has the DNA TGTGCCGGCAGTTCCACCGGGACGAGAATCTACGAGCAGTACTTC. Translating it yields CAGSSTGTRIYEQYF.

This clonotype occurred a few times. V usage is TRBV10-3 and J usage is TRBJ2-5; 10 nucleotides line up with TRBD1. The J call may be incorrect, as the DNA end agrees better with TRBJ2-7. CDR3 length equals 16 residues. Germline CDR1 is ENHRY and CDR2 is SYGVKD. DNA for the CDR3: TGTGCCATCAGTGATGCGGACAGGGGGTTACACTACGAGCAGTACTTC. The encoded protein is CAISDADRGLHYEQYF.

The CDR3 spells CASSVRLYGYTF. Written as DNA, the CDR3 is TGTGCCAGCAGCGTCAGACTTTATGGCTACACCTTC. The rearrangement links TRBV2 to TRBJ1-2; D unclear. This CDR3 is built from 12 residues. The germline V gene has CDR1 SNHLY and CDR2 FYNNEI. V was clipped by 6 bases and J by 5 bases, with 10 bases between them. The full variable domain, its missing parts supplied by reference TRBV2 and TRBJ1-2, is EPEVTQTPSHQVTQMGQEVILRCVPISNHLYFYWYRQILGQKVEFLVSFYNNEISEKSEIFDDQFSVERPDGSNFTLKIRSTKLEDSAMYFCASSVRLYGYTFGSGTRLTVV.

This rearrangement joins TRBV29-1 to TRBJ1-2, with no clear D. CDR1 SQVTM and CDR2 ANQGSEA come from the germline V gene. This CDR3 is built from 14 residues. The V gene lost 0 bases and the J gene lost 0 bases, with 8 bases spanning the gap. The DNA of the CDR3 is TGCAGCGTTGAAGATCTTACCACTAACTATGGCTACACCTTC. Protein product: CSVEDLTTNYGYTF.

This clonotype has a single count. The chain employs TRBV6-5 and TRBJ2-3, with a possible D match to TRBD2 (5 bases). CDR1 MNHEY and CDR2 SVGAGI come from the germline V gene. Deletions cut 6 bases from V and 0 bases from J, with 10 bases between. The CDR3 has 14 residues. CDR3 sequence reads: CASSSLASTDTQYF. For the CDR3, the DNA is TGTGCCAGCAGCTCGCTAGCAAGCACAGATACGCAGTATTTT.

V usage is TRBV5-1 and J usage is TRBJ2-3; a possible D gene is TRBD2 (5 bases). Germline V gene data show CDR1 as SGHRS and CDR2 as YFSETQ. Trimming removed 3 bases from V and 6 bases from J, with 14 bases in between. This CDR3 is built from 14 residues. CDR3 DNA sequence: TGCGCCAGCAGCTCGGGAAGCGCGCGGGATACGCAGTATTTT. Protein sequence: CASSSGSARDTQYF.

This sequence joins TRBV12-3 or TRBV12-4 and TRBJ2-7, with a weak D call TRBD1 (5 bases). The CDR3 totals 15 residues. The V and J ends lost 5 bases and 2 bases respectively, with 16 bases between them. The DNA of the CDR3 is TGTGCCAGCAGTCCCTCGGGCAGGGTCACCTACGAGCAGTACTTC. It translates to CASSPSGRVTYEQYF.

The chain joins TRBV5-6 to TRBJ2-5; possible D gene TRBD2, 6 bases. The ends were cut back, 2 bases at V and 1 base at J, with 12 bases in the middle. CDR3 length: 15 amino acids. The germline CDR1 and CDR2 sequences are SGHDT and YYEEEE. CDR3 sequence: CASSLQRAAQETQYF. CDR3 bases: TGTGCCAGCAGCTTACAGCGGGCCGCCCAAGAGACCCAGTACTTC.

This clonotype was seen a few times. The chain combines TRBV12-3 or TRBV12-4 with TRBJ1-1; 8 nucleotides line up with TRBD1. The CDR3 contains 14 residues. After removal of 6 bases from V and 5 bases from J, the junction contained 8 bases not matched to a gene. The CDR3 region is CASRIGQGGTEAFF. Written as DNA, the CDR3 is TGTGCCAGCAGGATCGGACAGGGCGGGACTGAAGCTTTCTTT.

A note on this clonotype: One junction end disagrees with the germline gene, perhaps due to a read error. The V and J genes are TRBV20-1 and TRBJ1-2; 8 nucleotides align to TRBD1. Germline V gives CDR1 DFQATT, CDR2 SNEGSKA (reference sequence). The CDR3 runs 13 residues. DNA of the CDR3: TGCAGTACTAGACAGGGGCCCAACTATGGCTACACCTTC. This gives the protein CSTRQGPNYGYTF.

This clonotype showed up just a few times. The V call is TRBV7-9, the J call TRBJ2-7; tentative D call: TRBD1 (6 bases). The germline CDR1 and CDR2 sequences are SEHNR and FQNEAQ (reference sequence). Trimming cost V 0 bases and J 2 bases, with 11 bases left between them. The CDR3 contains 15 residues. The chain's CDR3 is CASSLAGGQTYEQYF. CDR3 sequence (DNA): TGTGCCAGCAGCTTAGCTGGCGGACAGACCTACGAGCAGTACTTC. Complete variable domain (other parts from reference TRBV7-9 and TRBJ2-7): DTGVSQNPRHKITKRGQNVTFRCDPISEHNRLYWYRQTLGQGPEFLTYFQNEAQLEKSRLLSDRFSAERPKGSFSTLEIQRTEQGDSAMYLCASSLAGGQTYEQYFGPGTRLTVT.

V and J are TRBV10-2 and TRBJ2-7, with TRBD1 as a possible D gene (6 bases). Trimming stripped 2 bases from V and 2 bases from J, with 10 bases between. Germline V gene sequence: CDR1 WSHSY, CDR2 SAAADI. This CDR3 has 14 residues. Written as DNA, the CDR3 is TGCGCCAGCAGTGAGCCGCAGGGGACCTACGAGCAGTACTTC. Translation gives CASSEPQGTYEQYF.

This rearrangement joins TRBV7-9 to TRBJ2-7; 12 bases align to TRBD2. The CDR3 sequence is 15 residues long. Germline trimming cut 2 bases from V and 5 bases from J; bases unmatched to any gene: 4. Germline-derived CDR1 and CDR2 are SEHNR and FQNEAQ (reference sequence). This CDR3 reads CASSLRLAGAHEQYF. CDR3 DNA sequence: TGTGCCAGCAGCTTACGACTAGCGGGAGCTCACGAGCAGTACTTC.

The chain combines TRBV5-1 with TRBJ1-6, with TRBD1 as a possible D gene (5 bases). The CDR3 has 15 amino acids. Looked up from germline, CDR1 is SGHRS and CDR2 is YFSETQ. Between the trimmed V and J ends, which lost 6 bases and 7 bases, there was a span of 17 bases. The CDR3 loop reads CASKPEGLTNSPLHF. For the CDR3, the DNA is TGCGCCAGCAAACCCGAGGGGCTAACGAATTCACCCCTCCACTTT.

V and J are TRBV5-1 and TRBJ2-1; TRBD2 agrees at 7 bases. Germline V lookup: CDR1 SGHRS, CDR2 YFSETQ. The CDR3 sequence is 14 residues long. V dropped 2 bases and J dropped 7; count of bases not matched to a gene: 6. The CDR3 bases are TGCGCCAGCAGCTTAAGACTAGCAGCTAATGAGCAGTTCTTC. Encoded protein: CASSLRLAANEQFF.

This chain links TRBV12-5 with TRBJ2-1; 10 bases are shared with TRBD2. The CDR3 has 15 amino acids. J was trimmed by 6 bases and V by 1 base; bases with no gene match: 3. Germline V gene sequence: CDR1 LGHNT, CDR2 FRNRAP. In DNA form, the CDR3 reads TGTGCTAGTGGTTTGGAGGGACTAGCGCCCAATGAGCAGTTCTTC. Its translation: CASGLEGLAPNEQFF.

V gene TRBV10-3 combines with J gene TRBJ2-7; 11 bases are shared with TRBD2. The CDR3 is 13 residues long. Germline values: CDR1 ENHRY, CDR2 SYGVKD. The V gene end was trimmed by 11 bases and the J gene end by 2 bases; junction bases not matched to a gene: 5. The CDR3 here is CASSGGIPYEQYF. CDR3 nucleotides: TGTGCCTCTAGCGGGGGGATTCCCTACGAGCAGTACTTC.

The chain joins TRBV11-2 to TRBJ2-1; D gene uncertain. Germline lookup yields CDR1 SGHAT and CDR2 FQNNGV. V was clipped by 6 bases and J by 0 bases, with 18 bases between them. This CDR3 spans 17 amino acids. CDR3 loop: CASRRPGHHFSYNEQFF. The CDR3 bases are TGTGCCAGCAGGCGCCCCGGGCATCATTTCTCCTACAATGAGCAGTTCTTC.

This chain uses TRBV5-1 with TRBJ2-4, with D tentatively TRBD1 (6 bases). The V end was cut by 0 bases, the J end by 6 bases, with 7 bases between. Germline values: CDR1 SGHRS, CDR2 YFSETQ. The CDR3 has 13 residues. The CDR3: CASSLAGANIQYF. As DNA, the CDR3 is TGCGCCAGCAGCTTGGCAGGGGCAAACATTCAGTACTTC.

This sequence joins TRBV13 and TRBJ2-3; no reliable D call. Germline CDR1 and CDR2: PRHDT and FYEKMQ (reference sequence). The length of the CDR3 is 14 residues. Trimming left V 4 bases short and J 2 bases short, with 10 bases between. In DNA, the CDR3 is TGTGCCAGCAGCTGGGCGGAATCCACAGATACGCAGTATTTT. It encodes CASSWAESTDTQYF.

CDR3 coding DNA: TGTGCCATCAGGACCGACGGAACCTACGAGCAGTACTTC. This encodes CAIRTDGTYEQYF. The chain recombines TRBV10-3 with TRBJ2-7; D is uncertain. Germline CDR1 and CDR2: ENHRY and SYGVKD. The CDR3 runs 13 residues. The V and J ends lost 6 bases and 2 bases respectively, with 11 bases between them.

The gene calls are TRBV6-6 and TRBJ2-5; tentatively, D is TRBD1 or TRBD2 (6 bases each). The germline CDR1 and CDR2 sequences are MNHNY and SVGAGI (reference sequence). The CDR3 is 15 amino acids. The V end was cut by 0 bases, the J end by 1 base, with 9 bases between. CDR3 sequence reads: CASSYSGGGQETQYF. The CDR3 nucleotides read TGTGCCAGCAGTTACTCGGGGGGCGGCCAAGAGACCCAGTACTTC.

This clonotype was seen only a few times. The rearrangement joins TRBV7-3 to TRBJ2-7; D might be TRBD2 (7 bases). CDR3 size: 14 residues. V was trimmed by 2 bases and J by 3 bases, leaving 11 bases between them. The germline CDR1 and CDR2 sequences are SGHTA and FQGTGA. This chain's CDR3 is CASSLRGGDYEQYF. The CDR3 DNA follows: TGTGCCAGCAGCTTACGAGGGGGGGACTACGAGCAGTACTTC.

This clonotype was observed a few times. This sequence joins TRBV5-1 and TRBJ2-7; D remains ambiguous. The V end was cut by 0 bases, the J end by 6 bases, with 10 bases between. The CDR3 spans 13 residues. The germline V gene has CDR1 SGHRS and CDR2 YFSETQ. The CDR3 DNA is TGCGCCAGCAGCTTGGGTAGGGTCTCCGAGCAGTACTTC. This sequence encodes CASSLGRVSEQYF.

Note on this clonotype: The junction shows a germline mismatch at one end, possibly a read error. J is TRBJ2-1 and V is TRBV20-1, with unresolved D. This CDR3 is 11 amino acids long. Germline V gene lookup returns CDR1 DFQATT and CDR2 SNEGSKA (reference sequence). The CDR3 DNA follows: TGCAGGGCTGACTCCCACAATGAGCAGTTCTTC. Protein: CRADSHNEQFF.

The V and J genes are TRBV12-3 or TRBV12-4 and TRBJ1-5, with a tentative D call TRBD1 (6 bases). The CDR3 contains 13 residues. Trimming pared 4 bases from V and 5 bases from J, leaving 9 bases between. CDR3 DNA sequence: TGTGCCAGCAGTTACAGGGTGGATCAGCCCCAGCATTTT. Its protein product is CASSYRVDQPQHF.

The rearrangement uses TRBV12-3 or TRBV12-4 and TRBJ2-1; 8 bases fit TRBD2. V gave up 7 bases and J gave up 7 bases; unmatched junction bases: 12. The CDR3 has 15 residues. The CDR3 DNA follows: TGTGCCAGCACCTCACGGGAACTAGCGGTAAATGAGCAGTTCTTC. This encodes CASTSRELAVNEQFF.